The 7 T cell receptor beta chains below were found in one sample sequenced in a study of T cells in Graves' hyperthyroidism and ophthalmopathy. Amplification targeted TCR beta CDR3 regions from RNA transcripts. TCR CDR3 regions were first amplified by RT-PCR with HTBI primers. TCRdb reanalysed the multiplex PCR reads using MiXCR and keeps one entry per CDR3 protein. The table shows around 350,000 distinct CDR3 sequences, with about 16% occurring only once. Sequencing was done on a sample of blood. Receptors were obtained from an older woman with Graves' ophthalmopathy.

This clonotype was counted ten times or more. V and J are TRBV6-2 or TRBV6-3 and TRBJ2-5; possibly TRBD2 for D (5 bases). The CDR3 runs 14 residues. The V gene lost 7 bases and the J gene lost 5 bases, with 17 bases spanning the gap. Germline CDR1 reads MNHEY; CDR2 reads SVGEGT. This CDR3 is CASNRGNNRETQYF. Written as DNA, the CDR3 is TGTGCCAGCAACCGAGGGAACAACCGGGAGACCCAGTACTTC.

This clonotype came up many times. CDR3 residues: CASSPTPETSGPEQFF. Here the CDR3 DNA reads TGTGCCAGCAGCCCTACCCCGGAGACTAGCGGGCCAGAGCAGTTCTTC. V gene TRBV5-6 combines with J gene TRBJ2-1, with TRBD2 identical over 10 bases. This CDR3 has 16 residues. Germline CDR1 is SGHDT and CDR2 is YYEEEE. Losses at the gene ends were 4 bases for V and 10 bases for J; bases not matched to a gene: 14.

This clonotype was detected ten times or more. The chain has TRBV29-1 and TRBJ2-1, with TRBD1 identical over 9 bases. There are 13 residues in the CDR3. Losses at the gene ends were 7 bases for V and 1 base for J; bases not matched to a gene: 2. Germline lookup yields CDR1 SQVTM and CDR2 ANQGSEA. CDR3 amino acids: CSGGQGSYNEQFF. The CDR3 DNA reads TGCAGCGGAGGACAGGGGTCCTACAATGAGCAGTTCTTC.

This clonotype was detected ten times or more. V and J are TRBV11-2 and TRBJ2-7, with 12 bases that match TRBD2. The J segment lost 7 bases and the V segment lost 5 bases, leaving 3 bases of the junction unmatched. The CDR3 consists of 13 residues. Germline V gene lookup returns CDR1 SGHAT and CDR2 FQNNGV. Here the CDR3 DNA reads TGTGCCAGCAGCAAGGGGACTAGCGGGGAGCAGTACTTC. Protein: CASSKGTSGEQYF.

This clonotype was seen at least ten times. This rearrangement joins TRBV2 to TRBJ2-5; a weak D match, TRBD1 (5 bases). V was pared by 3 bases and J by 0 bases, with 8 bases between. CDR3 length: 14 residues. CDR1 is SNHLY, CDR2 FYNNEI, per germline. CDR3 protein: CASSDGANQETQYF. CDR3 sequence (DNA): TGTGCCAGCAGTGATGGGGCCAACCAAGAGACCCAGTACTTC.

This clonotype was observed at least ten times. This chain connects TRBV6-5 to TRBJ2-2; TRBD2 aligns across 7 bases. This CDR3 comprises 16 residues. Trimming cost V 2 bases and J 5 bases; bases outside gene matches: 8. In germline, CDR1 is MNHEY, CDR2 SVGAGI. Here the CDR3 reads CASSYAASGSTGELFF. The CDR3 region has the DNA TGTGCCAGCAGTTACGCTGCTAGCGGCTCAACCGGGGAGCTGTTTTTT.

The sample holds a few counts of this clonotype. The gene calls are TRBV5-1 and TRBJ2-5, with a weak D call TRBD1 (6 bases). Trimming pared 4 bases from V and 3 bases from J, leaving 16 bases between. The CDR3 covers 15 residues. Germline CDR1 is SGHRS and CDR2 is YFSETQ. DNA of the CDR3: TGCGCCAGCAGCCCTGGTGGGAGACAGGAAGAGACCCAGTACTTC. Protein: CASSPGGRQEETQYF.